The 24 T cell receptor beta chains in this list originate from one sample, sequenced in a study of radiation and T cells in renal cell carcinoma. Produced via immunoSEQ multiplex PCR; TCRdb's table is partial and in-frame only. The sample has 100,000 to 150,000 clones; 75% to 85% are singletons. The time point denotes: blood 2 weeks post-SBRT. Treatment: 15 Gy SBRT to primary tumor, nephrectomy 4 weeks later. The specimen was blood, collected from a patient whose treatment included radiotherapy and nephrectomy. The receptors come from a woman in her sixties or seventies with renal cell carcinoma.

The CDR3 sequence is CASSPGFSKETQYF. CDR3 coding DNA: TGTGCCAGTAGTCCCGGGTTCTCCAAAGAGACCCAGTACTTC. The chain is built from TRBV19 and TRBJ2-5, with D uncertain. The CDR3 is made up of 14 amino acids. V was clipped by 5 bases and J by 3 bases, with 13 bases between them. Germline assignment: CDR1 LNHDA and CDR2 SQIVND (reference sequence).

The chain is built from TRBV28 and TRBJ1-1; 7 nucleotides agree with TRBD1. The CDR3 extends over 16 amino acids. Germline trimming cut 4 bases from V and 3 bases from J; bases unmatched to any gene: 11. CDR1 is MDHEN and CDR2 is SYDVKM in the germline V gene. The DNA for the CDR3 is TGTGCCAGCAGTTCTCCAGGGGGGCTGGGGGACACTGAAGCTTTCTTT. This gives the protein CASSSPGGLGDTEAFF.

The gene calls are TRBV6-5 and TRBJ1-2, with no clear D. CDR1 is MNHEY, CDR2 SVGAGI, per germline. This CDR3 is 14 amino acids long. Deletions cut 6 bases from V and 0 bases from J, with 11 bases between. For the CDR3, the DNA is TGTGCCAGCAGGAAAGCGAAAACTAACTATGGCTACACCTTC. This sequence encodes CASRKAKTNYGYTF.

J is TRBJ1-2 and V is TRBV10-3, with TRBD1 matching over 9 bases. Germline V CDR1 and CDR2: ENHRY, SYGVKD. The length of the CDR3 is 15 residues. The J segment lost 1 base and the V segment lost 4 bases, leaving 4 bases of the junction unmatched. The CDR3 nucleotides read TGTGCCATCAGTGCCCCGACAGGGGGTAACTATGGCTACACCTTC. This translates into CAISAPTGGNYGYTF.

The chain links TRBV28 to TRBJ2-7; 14 positions agree with TRBD2. This CDR3 region has 15 residues. The V gene's germline CDR1 is MDHEN and CDR2 SYDVKM. Germline trimming cut 8 bases from V and 0 bases from J; bases unmatched to any gene: 3. CDR3 coding DNA: TGTGCCAGCGGGACTAGCGGGAGTCCCTCCTACGAGCAGTACTTC. This gives the protein CASGTSGSPSYEQYF.

The rearrangement uses TRBV18 and TRBJ1-4; D is unresolved. V gave up 6 bases and J gave up 4 bases, with 12 bases separating them. This CDR3 has 14 residues. Germline loops: CDR1 KGHSH, CDR2 LQKENI. The CDR3 loop reads CASSRTRGNEKLFF. In DNA form, the CDR3 reads TGTGCCAGCTCCCGTACGAGAGGTAATGAAAAACTGTTTTTT.

This chain connects TRBV9 to TRBJ2-7; possibly TRBD1 for D (6 bases). Trimming left V 0 bases short and J 0 bases short, with 16 bases between. The CDR3 totals 17 residues. The V gene's germline CDR1 is SGDLS and CDR2 YYNGEE. CDR3 in DNA: TGTGCCAGCAGCGTAGGTGCAGGGGCGACACTCTCCTACGAGCAGTACTTC. Translated: CASSVGAGATLSYEQYF.

V and J are TRBV18 and TRBJ2-7, with D perhaps TRBD1 (5 bases). The CDR3 has 13 residues. The germline V gene has CDR1 KGHSH and CDR2 LQKENI. V was cut by 5 bases and J by 3 bases, with 11 bases left in between. CDR3 DNA: TGTGCCAGCTCAACCTCAGGGAACTACGAGCAGTACTTC. Protein product: CASSTSGNYEQYF.

As DNA, the CDR3 is TGTGCCAGCAGCTCCACGAGGGACGCAACTAATGAAAAACTGTTTTTT. The encoded protein is CASSSTRDATNEKLFF. The chain links TRBV11-2 to TRBJ1-4; maybe TRBD1 (5 bases). Trimming took 4 bases from V and 0 from J, leaving 12 bases between them. This CDR3 spans 16 amino acids. Germline-derived CDR1 and CDR2 are SGHAT and FQNNGV.

This chain connects TRBV9 to TRBJ1-2, with D maybe TRBD1 (6 bases). CDR1 is SGDLS, CDR2 YYNGEE, per germline. V was cut by 3 bases and J by 8 bases, with 20 bases left in between. The CDR3 extends over 15 amino acids. CDR3 residues: CASSAAPQGTLGYTF. CDR3 sequence (DNA): TGTGCCAGCAGCGCCGCTCCACAGGGTACCCTCGGCTACACCTTC.

The chain joins TRBV5-4 to TRBJ2-3; a weak D match, TRBD2 (5 bases). The CDR3 contains 14 residues. Trimming removed 2 bases at V and 4 bases at J, with 11 bases between. Germline V gene sequence: CDR1 SGHNT, CDR2 YYREEE (reference sequence). CDR3 region: CASSFFTGADTQYF. The CDR3 DNA reads as TGTGCCAGCAGCTTCTTCACCGGGGCAGATACGCAGTATTTT.

To note about this clone: The sample carries other DNA sequences with the same CDR3. This chain connects TRBV10-3 to TRBJ1-1, with a possible D match to TRBD1 (5 bases). The CDR3 runs to 13 residues. The V gene lost 5 bases and the J gene lost 0 bases, with 7 bases spanning the gap. CDR1 and CDR2 from the germline V gene are ENHRY and SYGVKD. CDR3 amino acids: CAISSGLNTEAFF. The CDR3 bases are TGTGCCATCAGTTCAGGGTTGAACACTGAAGCTTTCTTT.

This clone was counted between two and nine times. This rearrangement joins TRBV20-1 to TRBJ1-2; no clear D gene. The germline V gene encodes CDR1 DFQATT and CDR2 SNEGSKA (reference sequence). The CDR3 consists of 9 residues. V dropped 6 bases and J dropped 5 bases, with 4 bases sitting between them. The CDR3 DNA follows: TGCAGTGCCAAATATGGCTACACCTTC. The encoded protein is CSAKYGYTF.

This sequence joins TRBV10-1 and TRBJ2-1, with TRBD2 matching over 8 bases. The V gene's germline CDR1 is WNHNN and CDR2 SYGVQD (reference sequence). This CDR3 is built from 14 residues. With 8 bases clipped from V and 0 bases from J, the junction kept 3 bases outside the gene matches. The CDR3 sequence: CASGSGSSYNEQFF. The CDR3 coding sequence is TGCGCCAGCGGAAGCGGGAGCTCCTACAATGAGCAGTTCTTC.

This sequence joins TRBV27 and TRBJ1-6; 8 nucleotides agree with TRBD1. The CDR3 is 15 residues long. J was trimmed by 4 bases and V by 3 bases; bases with no gene match: 2. Germline CDR1 MNHEY, CDR2 SMNVEV (reference sequence). The CDR3 sequence: CASSLDREYNSPLHF. In nucleotides, the CDR3 is TGTGCCAGCAGTTTGGACAGGGAGTATAATTCACCCCTCCACTTT.

The V gene is TRBV27, the J gene TRBJ1-1, with D perhaps matching TRBD1 (5 bases). CDR3 length: 15 amino acids. CDR1 MNHEY and CDR2 SMNVEV come from the germline V gene (reference sequence). V lost 3 bases, J lost 1 base, and 12 bases lay in between. The CDR3 is CASSFGARWNTEAFF. In nucleotides, the CDR3 is TGTGCCAGCAGTTTTGGGGCTAGATGGAACACTGAAGCTTTCTTT.

The chain links TRBV15 to TRBJ1-2, with 10 bases matching TRBD1. Germline V gives CDR1 LNHNV, CDR2 YYDKDF (reference sequence). The CDR3 spans 13 residues. V was clipped by 3 bases and J by 8 bases; unmatched bases: 3. This CDR3 reads CATSSGQGEGYTF. The DNA of the CDR3 is TGTGCCACCAGCAGCGGACAGGGGGAAGGCTACACCTTC. Drawing the rest from reference TRBV15 and TRBJ1-2, the complete variable domain is DAMVIQNPRYQVTQFGKPVTLSCSQTLNHNVMYWYQQKSSQAPKLLFHYYDKDFNNEADTPDNFQSRRPNTSFCFLDIRSPGLGDTAMYLCATSSGQGEGYTFGSGTRLTVV.

V is TRBV28 and J is TRBJ2-7; TRBD1 agrees at 7 bases. In germline, CDR1 is MDHEN, CDR2 SYDVKM. This CDR3 is built from 18 residues. After removal of 5 bases from V and 1 base from J, the junction contained 17 bases not matched to a gene. CDR3 region: CASSPRQGRRKGSYEQYF. The CDR3 DNA reads TGTGCCAGCAGTCCTAGACAGGGAAGGCGAAAGGGATCCTACGAGCAGTACTTC.

The V and J genes are TRBV7-9 and TRBJ2-7, with 9 nucleotides matching TRBD1. The V and J ends lost 4 bases and 0 bases, in that order; junction bases with no gene match: 10. The CDR3 runs 17 residues. Germline lookup yields CDR1 SEHNR and CDR2 FQNEAQ (reference sequence). In DNA form, the CDR3 reads TGTGCCAGCAGCTCATTACCGGGACAGGGACTCTCCTACGAGCAGTACTTC. It yields the protein CASSSLPGQGLSYEQYF.

The CDR3 DNA sequence: TGTGCCAGCAGCTCGGGGGGCCGGGGGGAGTACCAAGAGACCCAGTACTTC. Translating it yields CASSSGGRGEYQETQYF. The rearrangement joins TRBV11-1 to TRBJ2-5; weak D call: TRBD2 (7 bases). Germline loops: CDR1 SGHAT, CDR2 FQDESV (reference sequence). V was trimmed by 4 bases and J by 0 bases, leaving 18 bases between them. The CDR3 covers 17 residues.

The chain couples TRBV7-3 to TRBJ2-3; maybe TRBD2 (5 bases). Trimming left V 0 bases short and J 0 bases short, with 7 bases between. Germline values: CDR1 SGHTA, CDR2 FQGTGA. This CDR3 is 15 amino acids long. The CDR3 region has the DNA TGTGCCAGCAGCTTAACTCGGGGTAGCACAGATACGCAGTATTTT. It translates to CASSLTRGSTDTQYF. Looking up the rest from reference TRBV7-3 and TRBJ2-3 gives the full variable domain: GAGVSQTPSNKVTEKGKYVELRCDPISGHTALYWYRQSLGQGPEFLIYFQGTGAADDSGLPNDRFFAVRPEGSVSTLKIQRTERGDSAVYLCASSLTRGSTDTQYFGPGTRLTVL.

V usage is TRBV7-3 and J usage is TRBJ2-7; 8 positions agree with TRBD1. The CDR3 extends over 16 amino acids. The V gene end was trimmed by 2 bases and the J gene end by 5 bases; junction bases not matched to a gene: 11. Germline assignment: CDR1 SGHTA and CDR2 FQGTGA. The CDR3 spells CASSLAGQASVDEQYF. The CDR3 DNA reads as TGTGCCAGCAGCTTAGCGGGACAGGCCTCCGTGGACGAGCAGTACTTC.

The chain is built from TRBV7-6 and TRBJ2-5; unclear D gene. There are 12 residues in the CDR3. Trimming shortened V by 3 bases and J by 2 bases, and 4 bases separated the two germline ends. Germline values: CDR1 SGHVS, CDR2 FNYEAQ. This CDR3 is CASSFDQETQYF. Written as DNA, the CDR3 is TGTGCCAGCAGCTTCGATCAAGAGACCCAGTACTTC.

The chain recombines TRBV5-1 with TRBJ2-3; the D call may be TRBD1 or TRBD2 (5 bases each). CDR3 length equals 16 residues. Trimming left V 0 bases short and J 2 bases short, with 13 bases between. Germline assignment: CDR1 SGHRS and CDR2 YFSETQ. The CDR3 region is CASSLVAGATTDTQYF. The CDR3 DNA reads TGCGCCAGCAGCTTGGTAGCCGGGGCCACCACAGATACGCAGTATTTT.